The sequence of this T cell receptor beta chain was determined in a study of blood T cell repertoires in COVID-19. Sequencing used immunoSEQ multiplex PCR; TCRdb keeps in-frame clones, though not all of them. Seen here are around 390,000 clones, around nine tenths observed once, and the top ten hold about a tenth. The germline V gene has CDR1 LGHDT and CDR2 YNNKEL (reference sequence). The CDR3 sequence is 22 residues long. V trimming: 0 bases; J trimming: 1 base; junction bases outside the gene matches: 19. This clonotype originated in a woman in her forties or fifties who had recovered from COVID-19. The genes are TRBV3-1 (or the pseudogene TRBV3-2) and TRBJ1-5; 9 nucleotides align to TRBD1. The sample was PBMCs or T cells enriched from blood (not recorded which). The CDR3 DNA reads TGTGCCAGCAGCCAAGATTTCTTTACGCACCCAAGGGACAGGGCAAGCAATCAGCCCCAGCATTTT. Translated, it gives CASSQDFFTHPRDRASNQPQHF.